This TCR beta chain originates from a study of shared clonotypes between healthy human individuals. Broader study findings: The study generally estimated greater richness for naive than memory subsets.

To note about this clone: What it binds is unknown. Other DNA variants within this sample encode the same CDR3.

The table came from immunoSEQ multiplex PCR; TCRdb's copy has only in-frame clones and leaves some out. This sample carries about 2.4 million clones, over 85% of them seen once, and the ten largest clones take about 0.39%. CDR3 size: 12 residues. V dropped 5 bases and J dropped 7 bases, with 11 bases sitting between them. Looked up from germline, CDR1 is MDHEN and CDR2 is SYDVKM. The V and J genes are TRBV28 and TRBJ1-2, with D perhaps TRBD1 (5 bases). The TCR sequence derives from a man younger than 30 in good health. Some clones in this sample may be carry-over from other donors' samples. Source material: naive CD4+ T cells from PBMCs. Subset meaning: CD45RA+ positively selected. CDR3 DNA sequence: TGTGCCAGCAGTCCCCTCGGGGGTGGCTACACCTTC. Amino acid sequence: CASSPLGGGYTF.